This entry lists 4 T cell receptor beta chains sequenced from one sample in a study of blood T cells in healthy people across ages. Using a J-beta primer mix together with a sample-barcoded 5' primer, a second PCR was run for roughly 6 to 12 cycles. TCRdb re-derived calls from the 5' RACE reads in MiXCR, one entry per CDR3 protein. The table includes roughly 640,000 distinct CDR3 sequences, about 30% detected once. What was sequenced was blood. These receptors came from a woman of 80 years or more in good health.

A word on this clonotype: A read error is possible here, since a much larger clone lies one base away. J is TRBJ2-7 and V is TRBV6-2 or TRBV6-3, with D maybe TRBD1 (7 bases). CDR3 size: 12 residues. CDR1 is MNHEY and CDR2 is SVGEGT in the germline V gene. V shed 8 bases and J shed 10 bases, with 18 bases lying between them. DNA for the CDR3: TGTGCCAGCGGCCGTTCAGGGGGGTCCCAGTACTTC. This translates into CASGRSGGSQYF.

This chain joins TRBV24-1 and TRBJ2-2, with no clear D. Between the trimmed V and J ends, which lost 5 bases and 4 bases, there was a span of 16 bases. Germline CDR1 and CDR2: KGHDR and SFDVKD. This CDR3 region has 16 residues. In nucleotides, the CDR3 is TGTGCCACCAGTGCGGGCAGTGCAAGTACCACCGGGGAGCTGTTTTTT. Encoded protein: CATSAGSASTTGELFF.

For this clonotype: This may stem from a read error, because a much larger clone lies one nucleotide away. The chain joins TRBV15 to TRBJ2-5, with 11 bases that match TRBD1. In germline, CDR1 is LNHNV, CDR2 YYDKDF (reference sequence). The CDR3 runs to 15 residues. V was pared by 5 bases and J by 11 bases, with 13 bases of the junction left unmatched. Here the CDR3 reads CATSLRTGGHNEQYF. The DNA for the CDR3 is TGTGCCACCAGCTTACGGACAGGGGGCCACAATGAGCAGTACTTC.

This clonotype turned up a few times. The chain joins TRBV27 to TRBJ2-1; 7 bases line up with TRBD1. The CDR3 consists of 16 residues. J gave up 0 bases and V 3 bases, and 5 bases lay outside the gene matches. CDR1 is MNHEY and CDR2 is SMNVEV in the germline V gene (reference sequence). The CDR3 here is CASSFPDRVSYNEQFF. The CDR3 nucleotides read TGTGCCAGCAGTTTTCCCGACAGGGTCTCCTACAATGAGCAGTTCTTC.